The 14 T cell receptor beta chains reported below all come from one sample, sequenced in a study of T cell clones after liver transplantation. Profiled with immunoSEQ multiplex PCR; TCRdb holds only in-frame clones, not every one. This table has 70,000 to 95,000 clones, 75% to 90% appearing once. The sequences come from CD4+ T cells from blood, collected at the 22-month timepoint. Receptors were obtained from a human patient who received a liver transplant. The graft donor may have contributed some T cells.

The chain employs TRBV7-2 and TRBJ1-5; D is unresolved. The CDR3 consists of 12 residues. V was cut by 1 base and J by 8 bases, with 6 bases left in between. Germline lookup yields CDR1 SGHTA and CDR2 FQGNSA. CDR3 amino acids: CASSLGGEPQHF. For the CDR3, the DNA is TGTGCCAGCAGCTTAGGTGGGGAGCCCCAGCATTTT.

This clone was observed a single time. V and J are TRBV19 and TRBJ2-7; TRBD1 matches at 9 bases. CDR3 length: 13 residues. Trimming removed 6 bases from V and 5 bases from J; junction bases left unmatched: 5. Germline V CDR1 and CDR2: LNHDA, SQIVND (reference sequence). The CDR3, as DNA: TGTGCCAGTAGCCCGGACAGGGGCCACGAGCAGTACTTC. Translated: CASSPDRGHEQYF.

This clone was seen a handful of times. The V and J genes are TRBV6-5 and TRBJ2-7, with TRBD1 matching over 9 bases. Trimming cost V 6 bases and J 2 bases; bases outside gene matches: 8. The CDR3 has 15 amino acids. The germline CDR1 and CDR2 sequences are MNHEY and SVGAGI. The CDR3 sequence: CASSRVRDRAYEQYF. The CDR3, as DNA: TGTGCCAGCAGCCGTGTCCGGGACAGGGCCTACGAGCAGTACTTC.

The gene calls are TRBV19 and TRBJ2-3; a weak D match, TRBD1 (6 bases). The V end lost 4 bases, the J end lost 4 bases, and 18 bases lay between the germline ends. The CDR3 runs 16 residues. Looked up from germline, CDR1 is LNHDA and CDR2 is SQIVND (reference sequence). CDR3 in amino acids: CASSSRGGLRADTQYF. The CDR3 DNA sequence: TGTGCCAGTAGTAGCAGAGGGGGATTGAGGGCAGATACGCAGTATTTT.

V usage is TRBV4-1 and J usage is TRBJ2-1; possible D gene TRBD1, 6 bases. Germline values: CDR1 MGHRA, CDR2 YSYEKL. Trimming removed 7 bases from V and 6 bases from J, with 19 bases in between. CDR3 length equals 15 residues. CDR3 in amino acids: CASKAIARGGNEQFF. The CDR3 nucleotides are TGCGCCAGCAAGGCCATCGCCAGGGGCGGCAATGAGCAGTTCTTC.

The chain couples TRBV5-1 to TRBJ1-4, with a possible D match to TRBD1 (5 bases). The V end lost 5 bases, the J end lost 4 bases, and 9 bases lay between the germline ends. Germline V gives CDR1 SGHRS, CDR2 YFSETQ. The CDR3 is made up of 13 amino acids. The CDR3 DNA reads as TGCGCCAGCAGGGGGGGTGATAATGAAAAACTGTTTTTT. Its translation is CASRGGDNEKLFF.

The gene calls are TRBV5-1 and TRBJ2-5; D not resolved. Trimming took 4 bases from V and 5 from J, leaving 9 bases between them. Germline lookup yields CDR1 SGHRS and CDR2 YFSETQ. This CDR3 region has 12 residues. CDR3 in amino acids: CASSVQFETQYF. DNA for the CDR3: TGCGCCAGCAGCGTACAATTTGAGACCCAGTACTTC.

The chain joins TRBV28 to TRBJ1-3; TRBD1 is a possible D gene (6 bases). V dropped 6 bases and J dropped 1 base, with 10 bases sitting between them. The CDR3 extends over 14 amino acids. Germline loops: CDR1 MDHEN, CDR2 SYDVKM. Here the CDR3 DNA reads TGTGCCAGCAGCACAGGGAGTTCTGGAAACACCATATATTTT. Its translation is CASSTGSSGNTIYF.

Notes on this clone: A read error may produce the germline difference seen at one junction end. V gene TRBV6-1 combines with J gene TRBJ2-7; D perhaps matches TRBD2 (5 bases). Germline-derived CDR1 and CDR2 are MNHNS and SASEGT. The CDR3 is made up of 12 amino acids. The CDR3 loop reads CASRASSHEQYF. Written as DNA, the CDR3 is TGTGCCAGCAGGGCTAGCTCCCACGAGCAGTACTTC.

V is TRBV5-1 and J is TRBJ1-1; D is perhaps TRBD1 (6 bases). V was shortened by 4 bases and J by 1 base, with 8 bases between the two germline ends. This CDR3 contains 13 residues. Germline V gene sequence: CDR1 SGHRS, CDR2 YFSETQ. The CDR3 DNA sequence: TGCGCCAGCAGCGTGGGACAGAACACTGAAGCTTTCTTT. It codes for CASSVGQNTEAFF. Full variable domain (rest looked up from reference TRBV5-1 and TRBJ1-1): KAGVTQTPRYLIKTRGQQVTLSCSPISGHRSVSWYQQTPGQGLQFLFEYFSETQRNKGNFPGRFSGRQFSNSRSEMNVSTLELGDSALYLCASSVGQNTEAFFGQGTRLTVV.

The rearrangement joins TRBV5-4 to TRBJ1-1; maybe TRBD1 (5 bases). This CDR3 is built from 14 residues. V lost 4 bases, J lost 1 base, and 11 bases lay in between. Germline V CDR1 and CDR2: SGHNT, YYREEE (reference sequence). The CDR3 DNA is TGTGCCAGCAGCCCCCTCCAGGGGAACACTGAAGCTTTCTTT. This sequence encodes CASSPLQGNTEAFF.

This clone turned up a few times. CDR3 in DNA: TGTGCCAGCAGAGACAGACCCACCTCTCGCGAGCAGTACTTC. It codes for CASRDRPTSREQYF. V is TRBV2 and J is TRBJ2-7; weak D call: TRBD1 (5 bases). The germline gives CDR1 SNHLY, CDR2 FYNNEI. This CDR3 has 14 amino acids. Trimming left V 6 bases short and J 6 bases short, with 18 bases between.

This clone was counted between two and nine times. CDR3 protein: CASSWGPKNIQYF. CDR3 in DNA: TGTGCCAGCAGTTGGGGTCCCAAAAACATTCAGTACTTC. The genes are TRBV2 and TRBJ2-4, with unresolved D. CDR1 SNHLY and CDR2 FYNNEI come from the germline V gene. The CDR3 contains 13 residues. The V and J ends lost 5 bases and 2 bases respectively, with 7 bases between them.

V is TRBV25-1 and J is TRBJ1-5; 7 nucleotides match TRBD1. Germline assignment: CDR1 MGHDK and CDR2 SYGVNS. This CDR3 has 14 amino acids. V was pared by 3 bases and J by 7 bases, with 6 bases of the junction left unmatched. CDR3 loop: CASSDHRGGQPQHF. The CDR3 nucleotides are TGTGCCAGCAGTGACCACAGGGGTGGGCAGCCCCAGCATTTT.